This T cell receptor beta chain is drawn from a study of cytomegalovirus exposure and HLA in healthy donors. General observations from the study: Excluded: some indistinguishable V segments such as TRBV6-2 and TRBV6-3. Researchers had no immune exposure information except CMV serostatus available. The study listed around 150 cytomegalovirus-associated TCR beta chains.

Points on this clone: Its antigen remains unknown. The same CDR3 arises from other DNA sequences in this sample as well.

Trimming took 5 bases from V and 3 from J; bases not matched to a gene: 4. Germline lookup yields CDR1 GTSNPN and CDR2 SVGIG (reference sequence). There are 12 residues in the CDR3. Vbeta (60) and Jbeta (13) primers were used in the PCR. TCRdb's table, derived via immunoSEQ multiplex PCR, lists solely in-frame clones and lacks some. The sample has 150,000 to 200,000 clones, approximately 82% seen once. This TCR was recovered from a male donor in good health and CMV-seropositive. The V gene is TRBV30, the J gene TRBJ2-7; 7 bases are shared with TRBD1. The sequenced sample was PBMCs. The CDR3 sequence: CAWGDSSYEQYF. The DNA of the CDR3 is TGTGCCTGGGGGGACAGCAGCTACGAGCAGTACTTC.